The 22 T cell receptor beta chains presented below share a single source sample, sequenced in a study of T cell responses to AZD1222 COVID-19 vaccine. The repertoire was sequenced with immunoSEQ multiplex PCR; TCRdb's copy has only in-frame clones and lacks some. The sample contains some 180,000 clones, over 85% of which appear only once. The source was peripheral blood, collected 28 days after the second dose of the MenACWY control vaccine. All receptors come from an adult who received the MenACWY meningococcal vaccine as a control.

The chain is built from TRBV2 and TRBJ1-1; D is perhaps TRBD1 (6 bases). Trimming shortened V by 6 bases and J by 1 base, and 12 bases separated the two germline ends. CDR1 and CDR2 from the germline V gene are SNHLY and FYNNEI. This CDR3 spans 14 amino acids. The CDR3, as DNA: TGTGCCAGCAGAGGGGGGAACAGGAACACTGAAGCTTTCTTT. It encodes CASRGGNRNTEAFF.

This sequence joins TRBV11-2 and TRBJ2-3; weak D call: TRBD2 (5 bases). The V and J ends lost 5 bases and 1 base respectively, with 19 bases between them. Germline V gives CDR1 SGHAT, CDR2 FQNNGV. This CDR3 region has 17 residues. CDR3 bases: TGTGCCAGCAGCGTACAGAGAGGAGCGCGGGGCACAGATACGCAGTATTTT. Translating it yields CASSVQRGARGTDTQYF.

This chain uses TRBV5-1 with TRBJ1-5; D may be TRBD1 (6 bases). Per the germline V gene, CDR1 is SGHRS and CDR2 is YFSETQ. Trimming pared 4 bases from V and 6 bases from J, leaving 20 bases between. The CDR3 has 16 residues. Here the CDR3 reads CASSPQGIGVGQPQHF. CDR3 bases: TGCGCCAGCAGCCCACAGGGAATAGGAGTTGGTCAGCCCCAGCATTTT.

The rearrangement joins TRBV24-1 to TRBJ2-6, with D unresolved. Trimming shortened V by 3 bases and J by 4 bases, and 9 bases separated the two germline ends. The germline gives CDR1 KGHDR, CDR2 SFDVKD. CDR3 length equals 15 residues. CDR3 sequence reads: CATSDQAPGANVLTF. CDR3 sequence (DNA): TGTGCCACCAGTGATCAGGCGCCCGGGGCCAACGTCCTGACTTTC.

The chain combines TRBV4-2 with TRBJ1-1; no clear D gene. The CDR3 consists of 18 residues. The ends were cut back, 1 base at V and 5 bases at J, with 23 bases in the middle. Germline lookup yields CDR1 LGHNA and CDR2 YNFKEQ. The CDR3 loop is CASSQGSMALSLGTEAFF. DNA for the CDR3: TGTGCCAGCAGCCAAGGATCCATGGCTTTGTCTCTGGGGACTGAAGCTTTCTTT.

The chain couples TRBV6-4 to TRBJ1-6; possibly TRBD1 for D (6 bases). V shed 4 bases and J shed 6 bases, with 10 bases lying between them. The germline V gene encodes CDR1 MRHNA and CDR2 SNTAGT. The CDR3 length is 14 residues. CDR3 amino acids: CASSAGQPNSPLHF. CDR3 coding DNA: TGTGCCAGCAGTGCGGGACAACCTAATTCACCCCTCCACTTT.

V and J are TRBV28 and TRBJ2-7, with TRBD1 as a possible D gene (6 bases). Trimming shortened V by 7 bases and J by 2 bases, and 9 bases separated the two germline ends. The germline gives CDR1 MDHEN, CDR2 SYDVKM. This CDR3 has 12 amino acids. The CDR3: CASIGGAYEQYF. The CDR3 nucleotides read TGTGCCAGCATAGGGGGAGCCTACGAGCAGTACTTC.

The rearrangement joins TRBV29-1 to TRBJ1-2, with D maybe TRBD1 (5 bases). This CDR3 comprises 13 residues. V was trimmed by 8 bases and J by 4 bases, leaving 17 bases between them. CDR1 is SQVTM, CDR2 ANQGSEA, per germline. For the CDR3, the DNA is TGCAGCACCGAACACGGGGCCCCCTATGGCTACACCTTC. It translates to CSTEHGAPYGYTF.

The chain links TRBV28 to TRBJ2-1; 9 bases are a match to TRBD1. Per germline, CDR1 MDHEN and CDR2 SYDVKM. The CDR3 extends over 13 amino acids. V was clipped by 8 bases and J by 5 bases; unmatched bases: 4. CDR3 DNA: TGTGCCAGCCGGACAGGGGCCCACAATGAGCAGTTCTTC. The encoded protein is CASRTGAHNEQFF.

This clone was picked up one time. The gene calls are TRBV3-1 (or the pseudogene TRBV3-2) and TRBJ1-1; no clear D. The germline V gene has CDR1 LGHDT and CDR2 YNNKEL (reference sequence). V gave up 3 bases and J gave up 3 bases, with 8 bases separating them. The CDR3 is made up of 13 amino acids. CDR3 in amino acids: CASSHLSDTEAFF. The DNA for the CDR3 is TGTGCCAGCAGCCACTTAAGTGACACTGAAGCTTTCTTT.

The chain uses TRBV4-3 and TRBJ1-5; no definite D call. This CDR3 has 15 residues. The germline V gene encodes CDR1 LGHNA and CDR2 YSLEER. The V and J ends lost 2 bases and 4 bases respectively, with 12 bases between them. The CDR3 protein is CASSQSVGSNQPQHF. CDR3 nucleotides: TGCGCCAGCAGCCAATCCGTTGGTAGTAATCAGCCCCAGCATTTT.

CDR3 coding DNA: TGTGCCAGTAGTCCCCTAGCGGGAGGGAAGGTTTACGAGCAGTACTTC. It translates to CASSPLAGGKVYEQYF. The gene calls are TRBV19 and TRBJ2-7, with TRBD2 identical over 12 bases. V shed 5 bases and J 4 bases; nucleotides not matched to a gene: 9. This CDR3 comprises 16 residues. Germline V gene lookup returns CDR1 LNHDA and CDR2 SQIVND (reference sequence).

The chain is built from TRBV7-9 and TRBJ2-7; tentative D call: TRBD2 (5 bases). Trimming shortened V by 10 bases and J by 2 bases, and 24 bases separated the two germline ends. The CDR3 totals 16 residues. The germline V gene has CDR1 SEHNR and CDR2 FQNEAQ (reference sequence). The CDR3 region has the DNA TGTGCCACCAGTATCGGGGAAGCCTCCCGGGCCTACGAGCAGTACTTC. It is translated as CATSIGEASRAYEQYF.

The CDR3 nucleotides are TGTGCCAGCAGTTGGAGGGGGGGGGCCGGGGAGCTGTTTTTT. This gives the protein CASSWRGGAGELFF. The rearrangement joins TRBV6-5 to TRBJ2-2; D perhaps matches TRBD2 (7 bases). V was pared by 4 bases and J by 6 bases, with 12 bases between. Per germline, CDR1 MNHEY and CDR2 SVGAGI. This CDR3 contains 14 residues.

Here the CDR3 DNA reads TGTGCCAGCAGTTCGGAGGGCGCAGATACGCAGTATTTT. Translated, it gives CASSSEGADTQYF. The chain uses TRBV6-2 or TRBV6-3 and TRBJ2-3, with D possibly matching TRBD2 (6 bases). The CDR3 runs 13 residues. Germline V CDR1 and CDR2: MNHEY, SVGEGT. Between the trimmed V and J ends, which lost 4 bases and 4 bases, there was a span of 9 bases.

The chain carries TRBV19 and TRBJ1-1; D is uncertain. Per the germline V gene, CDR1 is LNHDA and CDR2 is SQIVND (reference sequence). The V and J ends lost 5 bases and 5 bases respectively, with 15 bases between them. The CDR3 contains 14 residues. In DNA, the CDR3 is TGTGCCAGTAGTGACGGACGGATGGGGACTGAAGCTTTCTTT. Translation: CASSDGRMGTEAFF.

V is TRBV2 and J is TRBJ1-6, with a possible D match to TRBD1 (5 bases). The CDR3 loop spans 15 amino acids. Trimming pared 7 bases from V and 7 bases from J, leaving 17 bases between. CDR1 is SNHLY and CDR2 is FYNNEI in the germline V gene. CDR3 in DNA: TGTGCCAGCAAACCCCGGGACTACGGCAATTCACCCCTCCACTTT. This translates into CASKPRDYGNSPLHF. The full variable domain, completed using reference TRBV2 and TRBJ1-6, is EPEVTQTPSHQVTQMGQEVILRCVPISNHLYFYWYRQILGQKVEFLVSFYNNEISEKSEIFDDQFSVERPDGSNFTLKIRSTKLEDSAMYFCASKPRDYGNSPLHFGNGTRLTVT.

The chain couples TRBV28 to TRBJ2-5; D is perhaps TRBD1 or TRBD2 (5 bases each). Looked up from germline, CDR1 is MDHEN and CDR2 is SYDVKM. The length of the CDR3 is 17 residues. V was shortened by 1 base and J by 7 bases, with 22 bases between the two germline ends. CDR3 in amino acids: CASSLSRDPGPRGTQYF. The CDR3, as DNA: TGTGCCAGCAGTTTATCCCGGGACCCGGGGCCAAGAGGGACCCAGTACTTC.

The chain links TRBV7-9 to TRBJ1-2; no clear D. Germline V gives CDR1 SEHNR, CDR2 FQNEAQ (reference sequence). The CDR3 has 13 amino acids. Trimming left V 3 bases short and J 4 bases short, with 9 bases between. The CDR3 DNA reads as TGTGCCAGCAGCTTCTTAGTCTCCTATGGCTACACCTTC. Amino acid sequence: CASSFLVSYGYTF.

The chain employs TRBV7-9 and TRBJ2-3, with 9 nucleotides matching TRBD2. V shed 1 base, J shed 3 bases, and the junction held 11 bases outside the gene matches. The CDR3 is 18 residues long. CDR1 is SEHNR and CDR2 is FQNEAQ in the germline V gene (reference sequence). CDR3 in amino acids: CASSLDVAGGPGTDTQYF. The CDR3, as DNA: TGTGCCAGCAGCTTAGACGTGGCGGGAGGGCCAGGGACAGATACGCAGTATTTT.

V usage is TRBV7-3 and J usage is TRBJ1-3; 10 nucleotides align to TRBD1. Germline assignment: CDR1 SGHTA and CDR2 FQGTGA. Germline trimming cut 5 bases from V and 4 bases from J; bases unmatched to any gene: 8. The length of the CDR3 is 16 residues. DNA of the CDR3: TGTGCCAGCAGCACGCGGGACAGGGGTCCCGGAAACACCATATATTTT. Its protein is CASSTRDRGPGNTIYF.

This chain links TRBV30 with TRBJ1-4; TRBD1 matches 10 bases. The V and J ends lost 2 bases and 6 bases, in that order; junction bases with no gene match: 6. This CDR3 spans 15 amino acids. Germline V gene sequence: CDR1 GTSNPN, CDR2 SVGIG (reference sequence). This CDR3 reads CAWSLTGTGDEKLFF. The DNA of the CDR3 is TGTGCCTGGAGTTTAACCGGGACAGGGGATGAAAAACTGTTTTTT.